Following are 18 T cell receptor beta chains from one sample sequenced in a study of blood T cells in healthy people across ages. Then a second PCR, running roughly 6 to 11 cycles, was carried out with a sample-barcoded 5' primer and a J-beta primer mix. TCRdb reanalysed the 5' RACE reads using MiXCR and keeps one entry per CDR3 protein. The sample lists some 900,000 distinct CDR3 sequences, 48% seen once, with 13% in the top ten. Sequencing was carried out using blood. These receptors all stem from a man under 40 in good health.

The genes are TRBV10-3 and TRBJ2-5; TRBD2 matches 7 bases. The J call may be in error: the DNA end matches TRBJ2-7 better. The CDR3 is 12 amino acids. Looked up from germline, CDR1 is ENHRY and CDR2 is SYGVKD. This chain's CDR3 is CATRRGVDEQYF. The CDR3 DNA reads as TGTGCCACCCGACGGGGGGTGGACGAGCAGTACTTC.

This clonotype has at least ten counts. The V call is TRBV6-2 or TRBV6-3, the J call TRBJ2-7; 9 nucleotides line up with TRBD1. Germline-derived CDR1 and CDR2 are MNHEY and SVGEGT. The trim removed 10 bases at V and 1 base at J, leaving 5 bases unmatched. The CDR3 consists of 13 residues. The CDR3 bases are TGTGCCATCACGACAGGGGGGTCCTACGAGCAGTACTTC. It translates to CAITTGGSYEQYF.

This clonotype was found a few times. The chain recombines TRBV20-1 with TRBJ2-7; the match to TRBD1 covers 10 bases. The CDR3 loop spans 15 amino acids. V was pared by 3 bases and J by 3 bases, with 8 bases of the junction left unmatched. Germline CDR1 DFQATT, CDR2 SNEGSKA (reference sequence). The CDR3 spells CSASLPRTGGYEQYF. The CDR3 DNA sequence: TGCAGTGCTAGCCTTCCCCGGACAGGGGGCTACGAGCAGTACTTC.

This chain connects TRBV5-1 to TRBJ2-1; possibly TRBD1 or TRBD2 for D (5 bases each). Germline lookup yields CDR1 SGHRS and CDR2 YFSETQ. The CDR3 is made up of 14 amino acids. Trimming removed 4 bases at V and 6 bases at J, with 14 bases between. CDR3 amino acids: CASSGTRTSNEQFF. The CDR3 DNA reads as TGCGCCAGCAGCGGGACCCGGACTTCCAATGAGCAGTTCTTC.

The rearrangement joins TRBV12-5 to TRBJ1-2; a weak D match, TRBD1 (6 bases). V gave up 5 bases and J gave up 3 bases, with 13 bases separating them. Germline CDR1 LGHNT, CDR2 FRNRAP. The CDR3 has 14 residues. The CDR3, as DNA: TGTGCTAGTGGTACCCAGGGGCTTTACTATGGCTACACCTTC. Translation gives CASGTQGLYYGYTF.

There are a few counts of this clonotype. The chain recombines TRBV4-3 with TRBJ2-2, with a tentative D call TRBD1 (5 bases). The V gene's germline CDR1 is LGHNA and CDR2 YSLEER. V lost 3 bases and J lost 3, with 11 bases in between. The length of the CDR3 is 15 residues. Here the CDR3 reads CASSQAGQYTGELFF. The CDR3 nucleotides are TGCGCCAGCAGCCAGGCAGGGCAGTACACCGGGGAGCTGTTTTTT.

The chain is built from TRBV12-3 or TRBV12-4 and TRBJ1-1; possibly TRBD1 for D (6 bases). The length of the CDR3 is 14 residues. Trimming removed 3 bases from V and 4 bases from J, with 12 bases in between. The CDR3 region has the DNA TGTGCCAGCAGTTTCCAGGGGACGGGCACTGAAGCTTTCTTT. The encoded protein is CASSFQGTGTEAFF.

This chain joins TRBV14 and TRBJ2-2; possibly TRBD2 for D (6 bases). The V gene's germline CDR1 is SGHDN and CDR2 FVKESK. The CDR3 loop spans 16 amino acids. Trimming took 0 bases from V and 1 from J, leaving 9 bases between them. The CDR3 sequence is CASSQDLTRNTGELFF. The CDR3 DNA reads TGTGCCAGCAGCCAAGATCTGACTAGGAACACCGGGGAGCTGTTTTTT.

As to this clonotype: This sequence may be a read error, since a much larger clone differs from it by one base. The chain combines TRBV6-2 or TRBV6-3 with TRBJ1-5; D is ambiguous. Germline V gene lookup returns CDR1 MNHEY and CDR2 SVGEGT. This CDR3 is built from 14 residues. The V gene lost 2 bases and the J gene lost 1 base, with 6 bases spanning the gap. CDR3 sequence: CASSYRVSNQPQHF. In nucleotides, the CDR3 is TGTGCCAGCAGTTACAGGGTGAGCAATCAGCCCCAGCATTTT.

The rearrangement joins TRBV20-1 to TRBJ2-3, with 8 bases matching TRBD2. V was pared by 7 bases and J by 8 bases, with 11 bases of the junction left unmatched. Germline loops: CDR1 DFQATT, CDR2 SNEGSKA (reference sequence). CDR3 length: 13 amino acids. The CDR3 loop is CSDTSGGRGTQYF. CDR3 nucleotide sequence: TGCAGTGATACGAGCGGGGGTAGAGGTACGCAGTATTTT.

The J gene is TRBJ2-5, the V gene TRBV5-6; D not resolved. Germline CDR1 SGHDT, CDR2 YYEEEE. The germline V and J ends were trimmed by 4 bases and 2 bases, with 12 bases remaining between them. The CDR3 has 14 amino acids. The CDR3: CASSRRIGQETQYF. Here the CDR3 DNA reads TGTGCCAGCAGCCGTCGAATCGGGCAAGAGACCCAGTACTTC.

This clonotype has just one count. The CDR3 DNA is TGCAGTGCCACGGGGAGCGCGGGATCTAGCACAGATACGCAGTATTTT. It codes for CSATGSAGSSTDTQYF. This chain uses TRBV20-1 with TRBJ2-3; the D gene is possibly TRBD2 (6 bases). The CDR3 is 16 amino acids. CDR1 is DFQATT, CDR2 SNEGSKA, per germline (reference sequence). The V end was cut by 6 bases, the J end by 0 bases, with 19 bases between.

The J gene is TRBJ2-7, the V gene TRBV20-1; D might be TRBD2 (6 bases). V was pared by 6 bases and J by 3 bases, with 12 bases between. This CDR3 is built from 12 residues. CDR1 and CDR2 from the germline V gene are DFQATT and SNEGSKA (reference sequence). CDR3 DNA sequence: TGCAGTGCACCCGCGCGGGGCTACGAGCAGTACTTC. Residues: CSAPARGYEQYF.

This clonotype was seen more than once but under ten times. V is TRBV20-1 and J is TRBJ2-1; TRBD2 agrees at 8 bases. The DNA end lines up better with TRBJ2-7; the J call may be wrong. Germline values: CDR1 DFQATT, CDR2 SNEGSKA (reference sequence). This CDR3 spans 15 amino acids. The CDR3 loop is CSARAAGVSYNEQYF. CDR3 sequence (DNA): TGCAGTGCTCGTGCAGCGGGGGTCTCCTACAATGAGCAGTACTTC.

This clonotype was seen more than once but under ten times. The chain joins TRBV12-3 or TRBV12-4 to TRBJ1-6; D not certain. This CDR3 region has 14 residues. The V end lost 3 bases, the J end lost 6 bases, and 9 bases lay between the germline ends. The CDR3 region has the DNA TGTGCCAGCAGTTTGTCGCAGCCTAATTCACCCCTCCACTTT. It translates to CASSLSQPNSPLHF.

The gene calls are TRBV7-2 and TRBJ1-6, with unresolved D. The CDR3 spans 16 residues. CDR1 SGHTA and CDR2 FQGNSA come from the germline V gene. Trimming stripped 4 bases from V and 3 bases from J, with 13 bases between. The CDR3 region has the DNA TGTGCCAGCAGCTCCGGGCCGGGAGACTATAATTCACCCCTCCACTTT. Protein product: CASSSGPGDYNSPLHF.

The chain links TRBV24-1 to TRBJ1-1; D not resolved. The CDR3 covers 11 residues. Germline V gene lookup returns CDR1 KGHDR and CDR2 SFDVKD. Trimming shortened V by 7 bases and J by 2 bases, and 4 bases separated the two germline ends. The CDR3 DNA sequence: TGTGCCACCAGGGATAACACTGAAGCTTTCTTT. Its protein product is CATRDNTEAFF.

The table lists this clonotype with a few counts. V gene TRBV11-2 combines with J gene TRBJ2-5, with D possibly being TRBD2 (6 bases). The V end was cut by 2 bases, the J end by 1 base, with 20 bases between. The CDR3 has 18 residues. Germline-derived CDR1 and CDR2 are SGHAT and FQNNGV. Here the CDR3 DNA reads TGTGCCAGCAGCTTATTTTTGTACGGGAGAACCTCCCAAGAGACCCAGTACTTC. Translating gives CASSLFLYGRTSQETQYF.